The rows below give T cell receptor beta chains drawn from one sample of a study of CD8 T cells in ankylosing spondylitis. TCRdb processed the 5' RACE reads anew with MiXCR; each CDR3 protein has one entry. The sample holds a few hundred thousand distinct CDR3 sequences, 20% to 25% seen once. The sequenced sample was blood, either unsorted or a sorted T cell fraction (not recorded which). The receptors were gathered from a male donor with ankylosing spondylitis or in good health (not recorded which). The CDR3 runs from the conserved cysteine through the conserved F or W. The order of the fields is D gene, clone size, J gene, V gene, CDR3 protein, CDR3 DNA. D genes are given only for firm matches. Where a row states a size, it is once, few, many or the class of an expanded clone; other rows omit it.

>NA|NA|TRBJ2-1|TRBV12-3/TRBV12-4
CASSFQGLYNEQFF
TGTGCCAGCAGTTTCCAGGGACTCTACAATGAGCAGTTCTTC
>TRBD2|NA|TRBJ2-1|TRBV30
CAWRGLQDQQFF
TGTGCCTGGAGGGGACTACAGGACCAGCAGTTCTTC
>NA|few|TRBJ1-1|TRBV5-6
CASSLRRGRGGTEAFF
TGTGCCAGCAGCTTAAGAAGGGGAAGAGGGGGCACTGAAGCTTTCTTT
>NA|few|TRBJ2-3|TRBV6-1
CASSQRDISTDTQYF
TGTGCCAGCAGTCAGCGGGACATATCCACAGATACGCAGTATTTT
>NA|few|TRBJ2-3|TRBV12-3/TRBV12-4
CASSPPEDTQYF
TGTGCCAGCAGTCCCCCGGAAGATACGCAGTATTTT
>TRBD1|few|TRBJ2-7|TRBV27
CASSLIGQAYEQYF
TGTGCCAGCAGTTTAATAGGACAGGCCTACGAGCAGTACTTC
>NA|few|TRBJ2-3|TRBV11-2
CASSPLEAQDTQYF
TGTGCCAGCAGCCCCCTAGAGGCCCAAGATACGCAGTATTTT
>NA|many|TRBJ2-7|TRBV4-1
CASSQAYEQYF
TGTGCCAGCAGCCAAGCCTACGAGCAGTACTTC
>NA|few|TRBJ2-7|TRBV7-8
CASSLAGPSYEQYF
TGTGCCAGCAGCTTAGCAGGGCCGTCCTACGAGCAGTACTTC
>NA|once|TRBJ2-5|TRBV6-1
CASSPGTAVAGETQYF
TGTGCCAGCAGTCCAGGGACGGCTGTCGCGGGAGAGACCCAGTACTTC
>TRBD2|NA|TRBJ2-3|TRBV30
CAWSLLAGTDTQYF
TGTGCCTGGAGCCTACTAGCGGGGACAGATACGCAGTATTTT
>TRBD2|once|TRBJ2-1|TRBV6-5
CASSYETSGGHYEQFF
TGTGCCAGCAGTTACGAGACTAGCGGGGGGCACTATGAGCAGTTCTTC
>NA|many|TRBJ2-3|TRBV12-3/TRBV12-4
CASTPPLRRGGTDTQYF
TGTGCCAGCACCCCCCCTTTACGGCGGGGCGGCACAGATACGCAGTATTTT
>TRBD2|NA|TRBJ2-1|TRBV7-9
CASSLAPAGGHEQFF
TGTGCCAGCAGCTTAGCCCCAGCGGGGGGGCATGAGCAGTTCTTC
>NA|few|TRBJ2-7|TRBV27
CASRARGPYEQYF
TGTGCCAGCAGGGCCCGGGGTCCCTACGAGCAGTACTTC
>NA|NA|TRBJ2-5|TRBV9
CASSVEGTQETQYF
TGTGCCAGCAGCGTAGAGGGGACCCAAGAGACCCAGTACTTC
>TRBD1|few|TRBJ2-7|TRBV29-1
CSVEEEDRDEQYF
TGCAGCGTTGAAGAAGAGGACAGGGACGAGCAGTACTTC